This T cell receptor (beta chain) is from a study of cytomegalovirus exposure and HLA in healthy donors. Study overall: Out of about 190 million T cells, an earlier analysis found around 110 million unique TCR beta sequences in total.

In germline, CDR1 is SNHLY, CDR2 FYNNEI. V was cut by 1 base and J by 7 bases, with 4 bases left in between. The CDR3 has 12 amino acids. As for this clone: Its antigen is undetermined.

Study-wide findings and caveats: A missense DCLRE1C variant was associated with V- and J-gene trimming of TCR beta chains in a later analysis, and an independent cohort replicated the association. Upon later analysis, HLA-associated TCR beta chains proved more clonally expanded than other, equally common chains.

PCR used 60 Vbeta primers and 13 Jbeta primers. Profiling relied on immunoSEQ multiplex PCR, and the TCRdb table lists in-frame clones only, not all of them. This sample has 50,000 or so clones; around 72% occur once, and the top ten carry roughly 2.9%. J is TRBJ2-2 and V is TRBV2; no reliable D call. The sample was PBMCs. The source is a man aged 18 to 29 in good health and CMV-seronegative. As DNA, the CDR3 is TGTGCCAGCAGTGAAGGGCACGGGGAGCTGTTTTTT. Translated, it gives CASSEGHGELFF.